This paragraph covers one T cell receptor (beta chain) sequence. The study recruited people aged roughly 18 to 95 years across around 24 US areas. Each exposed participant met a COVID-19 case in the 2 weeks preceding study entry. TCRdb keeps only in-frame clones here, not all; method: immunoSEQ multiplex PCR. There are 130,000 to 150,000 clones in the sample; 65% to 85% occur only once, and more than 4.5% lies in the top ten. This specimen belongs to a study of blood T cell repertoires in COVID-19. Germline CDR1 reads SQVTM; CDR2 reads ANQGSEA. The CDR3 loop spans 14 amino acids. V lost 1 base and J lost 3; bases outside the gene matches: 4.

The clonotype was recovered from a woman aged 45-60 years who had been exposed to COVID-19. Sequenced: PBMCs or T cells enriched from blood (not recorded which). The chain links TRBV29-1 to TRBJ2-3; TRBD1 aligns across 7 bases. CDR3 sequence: CSVEVRTGTDTQYF. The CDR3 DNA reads TGCAGCGTTGAAGTAAGGACAGGAACAGATACGCAGTATTTT.